These 31 T cell receptor beta chains were all obtained from the same sample, sequenced in a study of blood T cell repertoires in COVID-19. Sequenced by immunoSEQ multiplex PCR; TCRdb stores in-frame clones only, minus some. The sample carries about 150,000 clones, 83% recorded once. Material for sequencing was peripheral blood. These TCRs come from a woman aged 60-75 years with COVID-19, enrolled during active disease.

The V call is TRBV6-6, the J call TRBJ1-5; weak D call: TRBD1 (5 bases). Germline values: CDR1 MNHNY, CDR2 SVGAGI (reference sequence). This CDR3 spans 14 amino acids. The germline V and J ends were trimmed by 2 bases and 3 bases, with 8 bases remaining between them. The CDR3 spells CASSYDSFNQPQHF. The CDR3 nucleotides read TGTGCCAGCAGTTACGACAGCTTCAATCAGCCCCAGCATTTT.

The rearrangement links TRBV3-1 (or the pseudogene TRBV3-2) to TRBJ1-5; 7 bases agree with TRBD1. CDR1 is LGHDT and CDR2 is YNNKEL in the germline V gene (reference sequence). There are 16 residues in the CDR3. The trim removed 0 bases at V and 12 bases at J, leaving 14 bases unmatched. The CDR3 loop reads CASSQDGGGQANHQHF. The DNA of the CDR3 is TGTGCCAGCAGCCAAGATGGGGGTGGACAGGCCAACCACCAGCATTTT.

This clone was picked up one time. The gene calls are TRBV18 and TRBJ1-4; D remains unclear. Trimming removed 5 bases from V and 7 bases from J, with 11 bases in between. The CDR3 is made up of 13 amino acids. Per germline, CDR1 KGHSH and CDR2 LQKENI. CDR3 in amino acids: CASSFNSGEKLFF. The CDR3, as DNA: TGTGCCAGCTCATTTAATTCGGGTGAAAAACTGTTTTTT.

This clone was seen a few times. This chain uses TRBV19 with TRBJ1-5; TRBD1 is a possible D gene (5 bases). The germline V gene encodes CDR1 LNHDA and CDR2 SQIVND (reference sequence). The CDR3 is made up of 12 amino acids. V dropped 0 bases and J dropped 9 bases, with 6 bases sitting between them. CDR3 in amino acids: CASSIDQGPQHF. As DNA, the CDR3 is TGTGCCAGTAGTATAGATCAGGGGCCCCAGCATTTT.

The chain couples TRBV18 to TRBJ2-3, with D uncertain. The germline CDR1 and CDR2 sequences are KGHSH and LQKENI. The CDR3 runs to 15 residues. V lost 6 bases, J lost 4 bases, and 17 bases lay in between. The CDR3: CASSLNPRSPDTQYF. The CDR3 DNA follows: TGTGCCAGCTCCCTAAATCCTAGATCCCCAGATACGCAGTATTTT.

The rearrangement joins TRBV6-1 to TRBJ1-5, with D possibly being TRBD1 (5 bases). V was clipped by 2 bases and J by 3 bases, with 11 bases between them. This CDR3 comprises 15 residues. Germline CDR1 MNHNS, CDR2 SASEGT. The CDR3 DNA follows: TGTGCCAGCAGTGAATCTACGGACACCAATCAGCCCCAGCATTTT. This encodes CASSESTDTNQPQHF.

The rearrangement links TRBV3-1 (or the pseudogene TRBV3-2) to TRBJ2-1; 9 bases line up with TRBD2. The V gene end was trimmed by 5 bases and the J gene end by 0 bases; junction bases not matched to a gene: 2. From germline, CDR1 is LGHDT and CDR2 YNNKEL (reference sequence). The CDR3 contains 15 residues. The CDR3 region has the DNA TGTGCCAGCAGCGTTAGCGGGGGCTCCTACAATGAGCAGTTCTTC. As protein: CASSVSGGSYNEQFF.

This rearrangement joins TRBV7-2 to TRBJ2-5, with 9 bases that match TRBD1. CDR1 is SGHTA and CDR2 is FQGNSA in the germline V gene. The V and J ends lost 5 bases and 2 bases, in that order; junction bases with no gene match: 6. The CDR3 is made up of 15 amino acids. The CDR3 DNA reads TGTGCCAGCAGCCACCGACAGGGGGGTCAAGAGACCCAGTACTTC. Encoded protein: CASSHRQGGQETQYF. Full variable domain (remainder filled in from reference TRBV7-2 and TRBJ2-5): GAGVSQSPSNKVTEKGKDVELRCDPISGHTALYWYRQSLGQGLEFLIYFQGNSAPDKSGLPSDRFSAERTGGSVSTLTIQRTQQEDSAVYLCASSHRQGGQETQYFGPGTRLLVL.

This chain connects TRBV15 to TRBJ1-1; no firm D call. The CDR3 loop spans 14 amino acids. Trimming removed 0 bases from V and 10 bases from J, with 15 bases in between. CDR1 LNHNV and CDR2 YYDKDF come from the germline V gene (reference sequence). The CDR3 protein is CATSRDGMRAGAFF. In DNA, the CDR3 is TGTGCCACCAGCAGAGATGGGATGCGGGCAGGAGCTTTCTTT.

The CDR3: CASSKNRVTEAFF. CDR3 sequence (DNA): TGTGCCAGCAGCAAAAACAGGGTTACTGAAGCTTTCTTT. The chain recombines TRBV21-1 with TRBJ1-1; the DNA was not used to check the table's D call, TRBD1. TRBV21-1 is a pseudogene segment. The CDR3 is made up of 13 amino acids.

The chain uses TRBV9 and TRBJ1-5; 9 bases line up with TRBD1. V was pared by 1 base and J by 4 bases, with 3 bases of the junction left unmatched. This CDR3 contains 15 residues. The germline gives CDR1 SGDLS, CDR2 YYNGEE. This CDR3 reads CASSVTGGKNQPQHF. CDR3 nucleotides: TGTGCCAGCAGCGTAACAGGGGGCAAAAATCAGCCCCAGCATTTT.

The rearrangement links TRBV18 to TRBJ2-2; weak D call: TRBD2 (6 bases). Trimming pared 3 bases from V and 5 bases from J, leaving 19 bases between. CDR1 KGHSH and CDR2 LQKENI come from the germline V gene. The CDR3 consists of 17 residues. CDR3 region: CASSPPGRRRETGELFF. For the CDR3, the DNA is TGTGCCAGCTCACCCCCCGGCCGCAGGAGGGAGACCGGGGAGCTGTTTTTT.

V is TRBV28 and J is TRBJ1-5, with D hard to call. The CDR3 length is 14 residues. Per the germline V gene, CDR1 is MDHEN and CDR2 is SYDVKM. Trimming removed 7 bases from V and 6 bases from J, with 16 bases in between. The CDR3 is CASTPGIGFQPQHF. The CDR3 region has the DNA TGTGCCAGCACCCCCGGGATAGGGTTTCAGCCCCAGCATTTT. Using reference TRBV28 and TRBJ1-5 for the parts outside the CDR3, the full variable domain is DVKVTQSSRYLVKRTGEKVFLECVQDMDHENMFWYRQDPGLGLRLIYFSYDVKMKEKGDIPEGYSVSREKKERFSLILESASTNQTSMYLCASTPGIGFQPQHFGDGTRLSIL.

This sequence joins TRBV7-8 and TRBJ2-7, with D perhaps TRBD1 (5 bases). The CDR3 length is 15 residues. V was pared by 1 base and J by 7 bases, with 17 bases between. From germline, CDR1 is SGHVS and CDR2 FQNEAQ. In DNA form, the CDR3 reads TGTGCCAGCAGCTTAGGTCGGTGGGGCAGTAAAGAGCAGTACGTC. Protein: CASSLGRWGSKEQYV.

V and J are TRBV5-4 and TRBJ1-2; TRBD1 aligns across 7 bases. The V gene end was trimmed by 4 bases and the J gene end by 4 bases; junction bases not matched to a gene: 4. CDR3 size: 13 residues. Germline-derived CDR1 and CDR2 are SGHNT and YYREEE (reference sequence). The CDR3 DNA follows: TGTGCCAGCAGCACCCGGGACAGCTATGGCTACACCTTC. Its translation is CASSTRDSYGYTF.

The CDR3 here is CASSLTSGGGQETQYF. The CDR3 DNA reads as TGTGCCAGCAGCCTGACTAGCGGGGGGGGGCAAGAGACCCAGTACTTC. The chain carries TRBV7-8 and TRBJ2-5; TRBD2 aligns across 14 bases. With 5 bases clipped from V and 2 bases from J, the junction kept 4 bases outside the gene matches. Germline V gives CDR1 SGHVS, CDR2 FQNEAQ. The CDR3 is 16 residues long.

The chain links TRBV7-9 to TRBJ1-2; 7 positions agree with TRBD1. Germline V gene data show CDR1 as SEHNR and CDR2 as FQNEAQ (reference sequence). The length of the CDR3 is 13 residues. J lost 6 bases, V lost 0 bases, and 1 base had no gene match. Written as DNA, the CDR3 is TGTGCCAGCAGCTTAGCTACAGGGGATGGCTACACCTTC. It translates to CASSLATGDGYTF.

The chain links TRBV19 to TRBJ1-1; D unresolved. V was trimmed by 4 bases and J by 0 bases, leaving 15 bases between them. The length of the CDR3 is 16 residues. CDR1 and CDR2 from the germline V gene are LNHDA and SQIVND (reference sequence). The CDR3 nucleotides are TGTGCCAGTAGTAACCGACACTTAAGCATGAACACTGAAGCTTTCTTT. Translating it yields CASSNRHLSMNTEAFF.

The chain is built from TRBV3-1 (or the pseudogene TRBV3-2) and TRBJ1-1, with D hard to call. Germline V CDR1 and CDR2: LGHDT, YNNKEL (reference sequence). The CDR3 loop spans 12 amino acids. V shed 2 bases and J shed 11 bases, with 12 bases lying between them. CDR3 sequence: CASSQTYSGAFF. The CDR3 region has the DNA TGTGCCAGCAGCCAAACATACAGTGGGGCTTTCTTT.

The chain recombines TRBV2 with TRBJ1-5; D gene uncertain. The CDR3 has 14 residues. CDR1 SNHLY and CDR2 FYNNEI come from the germline V gene. The V end lost 0 bases, the J end lost 12 bases, and 15 bases lay between the germline ends. This CDR3 reads CASSEALLGSYQHF. DNA for the CDR3: TGTGCCAGCAGTGAAGCGCTTCTGGGGAGTTACCAGCATTTT.

V usage is TRBV6-6 and J usage is TRBJ2-5; TRBD2 matches 12 bases. The germline V gene encodes CDR1 MNHNY and CDR2 SVGAGI (reference sequence). The CDR3 is 14 residues long. Trimming cost V 6 bases and J 5 bases; bases outside gene matches: 4. The CDR3, as DNA: TGTGCCAGCAGCCTAGCGGGGGGGGCGGAGACCCAGTACTTC. This translates into CASSLAGGAETQYF.

The chain uses TRBV18 and TRBJ2-1; 9 bases are a match to TRBD1. The CDR3 contains 14 residues. The junction had 7 bases not matched to a gene; V was cut back by 5 bases and J by 8 bases. CDR1 and CDR2 (germline): KGHSH, LQKENI. CDR3 sequence reads: CASSEGQGKDEQFF. DNA of the CDR3: TGTGCCAGCTCAGAGGGACAGGGTAAGGATGAGCAGTTCTTC. Drawing the rest from reference TRBV18 and TRBJ2-1, the complete variable domain is NAGVMQNPRHLVRRRGQEARLRCSPMKGHSHVYWYRQLPEEGLKFMVYLQKENIIDESGMPKERFSAEFPKEGPSILRIQQVVRGDSAAYFCASSEGQGKDEQFFGPGTRLTVL.

The chain is built from TRBV18 and TRBJ2-7; a weak D match, TRBD1 (7 bases). CDR3 size: 13 residues. Germline V CDR1 and CDR2: KGHSH, LQKENI. Trimming took off 2 bases at V and 6 bases at J, with 11 bases between the two ends. The CDR3 is CASSPNRGGEQYF. The CDR3 DNA sequence: TGTGCCAGCTCACCAAACAGGGGAGGCGAGCAGTACTTC. Complete variable domain (other parts from reference TRBV18 and TRBJ2-7): NAGVMQNPRHLVRRRGQEARLRCSPMKGHSHVYWYRQLPEEGLKFMVYLQKENIIDESGMPKERFSAEFPKEGPSILRIQQVVRGDSAAYFCASSPNRGGEQYFGPGTRLTVT.

This clone was recorded once. The V and J genes are TRBV6-6 and TRBJ1-5, with 7 nucleotides matching TRBD1. The CDR3 totals 16 residues. Germline CDR1 reads MNHNY; CDR2 reads SVGAGI (reference sequence). After removal of 4 bases from V and 3 bases from J, the junction contained 9 bases not matched to a gene. The CDR3 region has the DNA TGTGCCAGCAGTTCGACAGGGAGGAGGGTCAATCAGCCCCAGCATTTT. Residues: CASSSTGRRVNQPQHF.

The CDR3 sequence: CATRKRVDTGELFF. As DNA, the CDR3 is TGTGCCACCAGGAAGCGGGTAGACACCGGGGAGCTGTTTTTT. This chain links TRBV15 with TRBJ2-2, with D maybe TRBD2 (6 bases). CDR1 LNHNV and CDR2 YYDKDF come from the germline V gene (reference sequence). V was pared by 6 bases and J by 3 bases, with 11 bases between. The CDR3 extends over 14 amino acids. Using reference TRBV15 and TRBJ2-2 for the parts outside the CDR3, the full variable domain is DAMVIQNPRYQVTQFGKPVTLSCSQTLNHNVMYWYQQKSSQAPKLLFHYYDKDFNNEADTPDNFQSRRPNTSFCFLDIRSPGLGDTAMYLCATRKRVDTGELFFGEGSRLTVL.

This clone was recorded a few times. The chain carries TRBV4-2 and TRBJ1-1, with unresolved D. This CDR3 comprises 13 residues. From germline, CDR1 is LGHNA and CDR2 YNFKEQ. Trimming shortened V by 6 bases and J by 3 bases, and 11 bases separated the two germline ends. The CDR3 nucleotides read TGTGCCAGCAGACGTACGGGAGACACTGAAGCTTTCTTT. Amino acid sequence: CASRRTGDTEAFF.

The chain links TRBV27 to TRBJ2-1, with 10 bases fitting TRBD2. Germline V CDR1 and CDR2: MNHEY, SMNVEV (reference sequence). V lost 3 bases to trimming and J lost 6 bases; unmatched junction nucleotides: 5. There are 15 residues in the CDR3. CDR3 sequence (DNA): TGTGCCAGCAGTTTTCCGTCTAGCGGGAGCAATGAGCAGTTCTTC. Translated: CASSFPSSGSNEQFF.

This clone was observed many times. The chain links TRBV18 to TRBJ1-1; no definite D call. The V end was cut by 6 bases, the J end by 2 bases, with 16 bases between. The germline V gene encodes CDR1 KGHSH and CDR2 LQKENI. The CDR3 sequence is 15 residues long. The CDR3 reads CASSMTTGSNTEAFF. The CDR3 DNA reads TGTGCCAGCTCCATGACGACGGGGAGTAACACTGAAGCTTTCTTT.

This clone was seen once. This rearrangement joins TRBV3-1 (or the pseudogene TRBV3-2) to TRBJ1-5; D remains ambiguous. CDR1 and CDR2 (germline): LGHDT, YNNKEL (reference sequence). The CDR3 loop spans 13 amino acids. V lost 3 bases to trimming and J lost 5 bases, with 8 bases between them. The CDR3 DNA is TGTGCCAGCAGCCACCAAATAGATCAGCCCCAGCATTTT. Its protein product is CASSHQIDQPQHF.

A few counts support this clone. J is TRBJ1-1 and V is TRBV4-1; 9 nucleotides agree with TRBD1. The CDR3 is 17 amino acids. Germline assignment: CDR1 MGHRA and CDR2 YSYEKL. Trimming at V came to 0 bases and at J to 4 bases, leaving 9 bases not matched to a gene. DNA for the CDR3: TGCGCCAGCAGCCAAGATTTACAGGGGGCTGGCGGCACTGAAGCTTTCTTT. Translation gives CASSQDLQGAGGTEAFF.

Many counts were recorded for this clone. The J gene is TRBJ2-5, the V gene TRBV3-1 (or the pseudogene TRBV3-2); 7 positions agree with TRBD2. The CDR3 is made up of 16 amino acids. From germline, CDR1 is LGHDT and CDR2 YNNKEL (reference sequence). V lost 0 bases, J lost 8 bases, and 12 bases stayed unmatched. DNA for the CDR3: TGTGCCAGCAGCCAAGATCGGGGGGAGGGCAGAAAAACCCAGTACTTC. Translated, it gives CASSQDRGEGRKTQYF.